This T cell receptor (beta chain) was retrieved from a study of neurological immune-mediated disorders. With 5 bases removed from V and 4 bases from J, the gap between germline ends came to 15 bases. The CDR3 has 15 amino acids. The germline V gene encodes CDR1 SEHNR and CDR2 FQNEAQ (reference sequence). This clonotype was recorded many times. Using its own MiXCR run on the 5' RACE reads, TCRdb lists one record per CDR3 protein. The data show some 65,000 distinct CDR3 sequences, roughly 4% seen once. This chain joins TRBV7-9 and TRBJ2-1, with a possible D match to TRBD2 (5 bases). Sequences were obtained from PBMCs. This receptor was identified in a man aged 50-60 years with multiple sclerosis. The CDR3 protein is CASSIPGREYNEQFF. For the CDR3, the DNA is TGTGCCAGCAGCATCCCCGGACGGGAATACAATGAGCAGTTCTTC. Full variable domain (remainder filled in from reference TRBV7-9 and TRBJ2-1): DTGVSQNPRHKITKRGQNVTFRCDPISEHNRLYWYRQTLGQGPEFLTYFQNEAQLEKSRLLSDRFSAERPKGSFSTLEIQRTEQGDSAMYLCASSIPGREYNEQFFGPGTRLTVL.